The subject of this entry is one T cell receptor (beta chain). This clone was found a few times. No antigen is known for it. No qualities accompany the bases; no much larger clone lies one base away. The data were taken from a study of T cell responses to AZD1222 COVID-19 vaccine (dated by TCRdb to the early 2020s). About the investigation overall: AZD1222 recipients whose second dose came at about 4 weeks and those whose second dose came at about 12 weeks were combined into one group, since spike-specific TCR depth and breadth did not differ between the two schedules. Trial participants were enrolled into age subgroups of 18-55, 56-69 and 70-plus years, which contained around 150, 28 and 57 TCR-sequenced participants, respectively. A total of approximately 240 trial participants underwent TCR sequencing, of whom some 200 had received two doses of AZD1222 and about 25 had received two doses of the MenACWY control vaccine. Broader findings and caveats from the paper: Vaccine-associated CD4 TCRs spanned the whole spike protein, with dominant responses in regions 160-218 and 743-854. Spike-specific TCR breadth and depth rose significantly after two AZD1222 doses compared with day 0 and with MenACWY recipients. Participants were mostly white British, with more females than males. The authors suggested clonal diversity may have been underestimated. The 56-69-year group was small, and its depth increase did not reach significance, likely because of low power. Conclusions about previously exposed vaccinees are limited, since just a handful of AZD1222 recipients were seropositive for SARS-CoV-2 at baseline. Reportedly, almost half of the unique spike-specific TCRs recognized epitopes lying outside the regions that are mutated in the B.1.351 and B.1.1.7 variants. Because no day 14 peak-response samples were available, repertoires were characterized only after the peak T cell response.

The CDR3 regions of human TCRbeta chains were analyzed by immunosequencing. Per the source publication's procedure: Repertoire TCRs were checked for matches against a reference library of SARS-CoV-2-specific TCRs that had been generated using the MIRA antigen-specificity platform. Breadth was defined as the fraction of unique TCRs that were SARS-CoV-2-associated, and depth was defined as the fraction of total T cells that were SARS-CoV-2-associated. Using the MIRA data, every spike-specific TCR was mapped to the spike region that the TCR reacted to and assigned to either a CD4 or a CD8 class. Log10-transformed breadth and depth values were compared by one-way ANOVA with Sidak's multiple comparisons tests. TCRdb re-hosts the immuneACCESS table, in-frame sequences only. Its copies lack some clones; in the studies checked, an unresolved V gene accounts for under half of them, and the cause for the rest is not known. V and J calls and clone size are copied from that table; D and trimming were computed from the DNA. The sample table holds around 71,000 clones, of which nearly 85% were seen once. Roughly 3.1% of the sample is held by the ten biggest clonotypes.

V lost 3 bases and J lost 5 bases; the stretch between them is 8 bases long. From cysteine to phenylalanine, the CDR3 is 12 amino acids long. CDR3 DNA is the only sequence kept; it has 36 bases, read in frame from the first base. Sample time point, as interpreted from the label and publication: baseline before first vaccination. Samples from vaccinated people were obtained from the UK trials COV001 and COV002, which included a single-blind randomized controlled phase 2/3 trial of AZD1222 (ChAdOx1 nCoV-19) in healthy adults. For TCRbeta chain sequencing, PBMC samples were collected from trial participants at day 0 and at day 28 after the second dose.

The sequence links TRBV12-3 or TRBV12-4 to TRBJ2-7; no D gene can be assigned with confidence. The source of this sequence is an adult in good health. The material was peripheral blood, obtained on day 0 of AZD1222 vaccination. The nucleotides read TGTGCCAGCAGTTTGGCAAGCAACGAGCAGTACTTC. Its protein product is CASSLASNEQYF.